The 25 T cell receptor beta chains below all came from one sample that was sequenced in a study of technical replicates of blood from a handful of donors. Sequenced by immunoSEQ multiplex PCR; TCRdb stores in-frame clones only, minus some. This sample has around 50,000 clones, with about 96% found just once. Sequencing was performed on T cells isolated from PBMCs. The receptors derive from a human donor in good health.

The rearrangement joins TRBV29-1 to TRBJ2-1; 11 nucleotides align to TRBD2. The V segment lost 6 bases and the J segment 5 bases; nucleotides outside the gene matches: 3. Germline V gives CDR1 SQVTM, CDR2 ANQGSEA. CDR3 length equals 13 residues. The CDR3 DNA follows: TGCAGCGTGGGGACTAGCGGAAACAATGAGCAGTTCTTC. Translating gives CSVGTSGNNEQFF.

To note about this clone: This specimen includes other DNA sequences encoding the same CDR3. V is TRBV6-1 and J is TRBJ1-2; 7 nucleotides align to TRBD1. Germline CDR1 reads MNHNS; CDR2 reads SASEGT. CDR3 length equals 13 residues. V was clipped by 5 bases and J by 4 bases; unmatched bases: 4. The chain's CDR3 is CASSPGGGYGYTF. CDR3 in DNA: TGTGCCAGCAGTCCAGGGGGAGGCTATGGCTACACCTTC.

The chain uses TRBV19 and TRBJ2-1; the D is unclear. V lost 4 bases and J 0 bases, leaving 10 bases between the germline ends. The CDR3 is made up of 15 amino acids. The germline gives CDR1 LNHDA, CDR2 SQIVND (reference sequence). CDR3 DNA sequence: TGTGCCAGTAGTACCGCGCTGTACTCCTACAATGAGCAGTTCTTC. Encoded protein: CASSTALYSYNEQFF.

The V and J genes are TRBV4-3 and TRBJ2-7; 10 bases fit TRBD2. The V gene end was trimmed by 0 bases and the J gene end by 1 base; junction bases not matched to a gene: 12. The CDR3 is made up of 19 amino acids. Per the germline V gene, CDR1 is LGHNA and CDR2 is YSLEER. CDR3 sequence: CASSQDRASGRVLSYEQYF. The CDR3 DNA reads as TGCGCCAGCAGCCAAGATAGGGCTAGCGGGAGAGTATTGTCCTACGAGCAGTACTTC.

The chain is built from TRBV2 and TRBJ1-5; D not certain. There are 14 residues in the CDR3. V gave up 1 base and J gave up 5 bases, with 9 bases separating them. Germline values: CDR1 SNHLY, CDR2 FYNNEI. The CDR3 DNA is TGTGCCAGCAGTGAAGGGGGAGAAGATCAGCCCCAGCATTTT. This translates into CASSEGGEDQPQHF.

This rearrangement joins TRBV11-2 to TRBJ2-5, with TRBD2 matching 7 bases. Germline-derived CDR1 and CDR2 are SGHAT and FQNNGV. The V gene end was trimmed by 3 bases and the J gene end by 2 bases; junction bases not matched to a gene: 3. The CDR3 runs 14 residues. This CDR3 reads CASSLGGSQETQYF. CDR3 DNA: TGTGCCAGCAGCTTGGGCGGGAGTCAAGAGACCCAGTACTTC.

As DNA, the CDR3 is TGTGCCAGCAGCCCTTCGACAGGGGGCTTCTACGAGCAGTACTTC. Its translation: CASSPSTGGFYEQYF. The chain uses TRBV11-1 and TRBJ2-7; TRBD1 matches 10 bases. Germline assignment: CDR1 SGHAT and CDR2 FQDESV (reference sequence). The V gene end was trimmed by 5 bases and the J gene end by 3 bases; junction bases not matched to a gene: 7. The CDR3 loop spans 15 amino acids.

This rearrangement joins TRBV10-3 to TRBJ1-2, with D unclear. Trimming shortened V by 5 bases and J by 7 bases, and 17 bases separated the two germline ends. Germline V gene sequence: CDR1 ENHRY, CDR2 SYGVKD. The CDR3 runs to 14 residues. The CDR3 reads CAISSLKPSGGYTF. CDR3 in DNA: TGTGCCATCAGTTCCCTCAAACCTAGCGGTGGCTACACCTTC.

The J gene is TRBJ2-7, the V gene TRBV6-5; 11 bases line up with TRBD1. The CDR3 has 14 residues. J gave up 6 bases and V 2 bases, and 3 bases lay outside the gene matches. Germline CDR1 MNHEY, CDR2 SVGAGI. CDR3 DNA sequence: TGTGCCAGCAGTTACAGGGACAGGGGGTCCGAGCAGTACTTC. It encodes CASSYRDRGSEQYF.

This clone was seen a single time. This chain links TRBV9 with TRBJ1-2, with 10 nucleotides matching TRBD1. Germline CDR1 and CDR2: SGDLS and YYNGEE. The junction had 9 bases not matched to a gene; V was cut back by 4 bases and J by 6 bases. The CDR3 totals 15 residues. CDR3 residues: CASSLRGTGVDGYTF. CDR3 DNA sequence: TGTGCCAGCAGCCTCAGGGGGACAGGGGTTGATGGCTACACCTTC.

The V gene is TRBV6-5, the J gene TRBJ1-2; possible D gene TRBD1, 5 bases. Germline V gives CDR1 MNHEY, CDR2 SVGAGI. The CDR3 runs 16 residues. Between the trimmed V and J ends, which lost 0 bases and 8 bases, there was a span of 19 bases. DNA for the CDR3: TGTGCCAGCAGTTACTCCCCGGTGGGGCGGAATTGGGGCTACACCTTC. It specifies CASSYSPVGRNWGYTF.

The count of this clone is one. The CDR3 nucleotides read TGTGCCAGCAGTTCAGGGATGTTCACTGAAGCTTTCTTT. Translated: CASSSGMFTEAFF. The rearrangement links TRBV28 to TRBJ1-1, with D possibly being TRBD1 (5 bases). The V gene's germline CDR1 is MDHEN and CDR2 SYDVKM. Trimming stripped 4 bases from V and 4 bases from J, with 10 bases between. The CDR3 covers 13 residues.

The V gene is TRBV11-1, the J gene TRBJ2-7, with D perhaps matching TRBD2 (6 bases). The V end lost 1 base, the J end lost 8 bases, and 9 bases lay between the germline ends. The CDR3 has 12 amino acids. The germline CDR1 and CDR2 sequences are SGHAT and FQDESV (reference sequence). CDR3 nucleotide sequence: TGTGCCAGCAGCTTAGAACTAGCCCAGCAGTACTTC. It is translated as CASSLELAQQYF.

The chain is built from TRBV5-1 and TRBJ2-7; 7 positions match TRBD2. Germline V gene data show CDR1 as SGHRS and CDR2 as YFSETQ. J gave up 3 bases and V 1 base, and 10 bases lay outside the gene matches. This CDR3 spans 16 amino acids. CDR3 sequence reads: CASSLLWREGLYEQYF. For the CDR3, the DNA is TGCGCCAGCAGCTTGTTATGGAGGGAGGGCCTCTACGAGCAGTACTTC.

V gene TRBV5-1 combines with J gene TRBJ1-1; D gene uncertain. Germline V gene sequence: CDR1 SGHRS, CDR2 YFSETQ. V dropped 0 bases and J dropped 1 base, with 10 bases sitting between them. The CDR3 consists of 15 residues. CDR3 sequence: CASSLAAGRNTEAFF. DNA of the CDR3: TGCGCCAGCAGCTTGGCCGCCGGGAGGAACACTGAAGCTTTCTTT. The variable domain in full, completed from reference TRBV5-1 and TRBJ1-1, reads KAGVTQTPRYLIKTRGQQVTLSCSPISGHRSVSWYQQTPGQGLQFLFEYFSETQRNKGNFPGRFSGRQFSNSRSEMNVSTLELGDSALYLCASSLAAGRNTEAFFGQGTRLTVV.

The chain combines TRBV2 with TRBJ2-6, with a possible D match to TRBD1 (6 bases). The CDR3 runs to 15 residues. From germline, CDR1 is SNHLY and CDR2 FYNNEI. The ends were cut back, 6 bases at V and 0 bases at J, with 9 bases in the middle. DNA for the CDR3: TGTGCCAGCAGGGCACAGGGCTCTGGGGCCAACGTCCTGACTTTC. Translating it yields CASRAQGSGANVLTF.

This clone occurred once. This chain links TRBV4-3 with TRBJ2-7, with D possibly matching TRBD1 (6 bases). There are 14 residues in the CDR3. Per the germline V gene, CDR1 is LGHNA and CDR2 is YSLEER. V shed 8 bases and J shed 1 base, with 15 bases lying between them. CDR3: CASGPGVSSYEQYF. The CDR3 DNA follows: TGCGCCAGCGGGCCAGGGGTCTCTTCCTACGAGCAGTACTTC.

The chain couples TRBV2 to TRBJ1-3, with D uncertain. The CDR3 sequence is 15 residues long. The V end was cut by 6 bases, the J end by 1 base, with 13 bases between. Germline V gene sequence: CDR1 SNHLY, CDR2 FYNNEI. The CDR3 DNA is TGTGCCAGCAGGGCAGACATGGCATCTGGAAACACCATATATTTT. The encoded protein is CASRADMASGNTIYF.

The chain combines TRBV12-5 with TRBJ2-7; 7 nucleotides line up with TRBD1. The CDR3 is 13 residues long. Losses at the gene ends were 11 bases for V and 1 base for J; bases not matched to a gene: 8. Germline loops: CDR1 LGHNT, CDR2 FRNRAP. The CDR3 bases are TGTGCTTACCACCCGGGACAGTCCTACGAGCAGTACTTC. The encoded protein is CAYHPGQSYEQYF.

Comments on this clone: At one boundary the junction diverges from the germline segment, which might be a read error. The V call is TRBV29-1, the J call TRBJ1-1, with no clear D. This CDR3 contains 13 residues. The germline V gene has CDR1 SQVTM and CDR2 ANQGSEA. CDR3 sequence (DNA): TGCAGCGTCGAAGACGGCCAGGTCACTGAAGCTTTCTTT. It translates to CSVEDGQVTEAFF. Drawing the rest from reference TRBV29-1 and TRBJ1-1, the complete variable domain is SAVISQKPSRDICQRGTSLTIQCQVDSQVTMMFWYRQQPGQSLTLIATANQGSEATYESGFVIDKFPISRPNLTFSTLTVSNMSPEDSSIYLCSVEDGQVTEAFFGQGTRLTVV.

The V and J genes are TRBV5-6 and TRBJ1-4; D remains unclear. CDR3 length: 14 amino acids. Germline V CDR1 and CDR2: SGHDT, YYEEEE. V was trimmed by 0 bases and J by 5 bases, leaving 8 bases between them. The CDR3 sequence: CASSLALENEKLFF. CDR3 DNA: TGTGCCAGCAGCTTGGCGCTAGAGAATGAAAAACTGTTTTTT. Full variable domain (outside the CDR3, taken from reference TRBV5-6 and TRBJ1-4): DAGVTQSPTHLIKTRGQQVTLRCSPKSGHDTVSWYQQALGQGPQFIFQYYEEEERQRGNFPDRFSGHQFPNYSSELNVNALLLGDSALYLCASSLALENEKLFFGSGTQLSVL.

This chain uses TRBV5-6 with TRBJ1-3, with D hard to call. Germline-derived CDR1 and CDR2 are SGHDT and YYEEEE. Trimming took 1 base from V and 3 from J, leaving 8 bases between them. The CDR3 covers 14 residues. The CDR3 coding sequence is TGTGCCAGCAGCTTGAGAGGGCTTGGAAACACCATATATTTT. It translates to CASSLRGLGNTIYF.

The V call is TRBV6-5, the J call TRBJ2-1; TRBD2 matches at 11 bases. The germline V gene encodes CDR1 MNHEY and CDR2 SVGAGI. The CDR3 has 12 residues. The V segment lost 8 bases and the J segment 9 bases; nucleotides outside the gene matches: 3. The CDR3 DNA follows: TGTGCCAGCGGGCTAGCGGGAGGTGAGCAGTTCTTC. Encoded protein: CASGLAGGEQFF.

The chain couples TRBV5-8 to TRBJ1-2; D uncertain. Germline CDR1 reads SGHTS; CDR2 reads YDEGEE. CDR3 length: 15 residues. Trimming stripped 4 bases from V and 5 bases from J, with 18 bases between. The CDR3 loop reads CASSGGGPGRYGYTF. The CDR3 DNA is TGTGCCAGCAGCGGCGGAGGGCCCGGGAGGTATGGCTACACCTTC.

The rearrangement links TRBV4-2 to TRBJ1-2; TRBD1 might be the D (5 bases). V shed 0 bases and J shed 8 bases, with 13 bases lying between them. Germline lookup yields CDR1 LGHNA and CDR2 YNFKEQ. The CDR3 totals 14 residues. CDR3 sequence reads: CASSQDWGLEGYTF. DNA of the CDR3: TGTGCCAGCAGCCAAGATTGGGGCCTGGAGGGCTACACCTTC.